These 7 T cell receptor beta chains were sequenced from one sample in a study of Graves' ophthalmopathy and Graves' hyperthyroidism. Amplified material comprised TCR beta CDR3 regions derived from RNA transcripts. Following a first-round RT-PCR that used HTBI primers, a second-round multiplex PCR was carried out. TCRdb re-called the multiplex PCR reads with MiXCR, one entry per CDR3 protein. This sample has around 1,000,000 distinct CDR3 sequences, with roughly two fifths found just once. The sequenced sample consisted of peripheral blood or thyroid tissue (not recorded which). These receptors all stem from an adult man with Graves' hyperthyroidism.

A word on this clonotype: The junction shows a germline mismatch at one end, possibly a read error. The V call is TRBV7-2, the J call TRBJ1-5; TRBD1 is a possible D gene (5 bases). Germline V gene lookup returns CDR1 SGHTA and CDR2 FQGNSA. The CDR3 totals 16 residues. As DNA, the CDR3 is TGCGCCAGCAGCCACCACGGGGCGAGCACGAATCAGCCCCAGCATTTT. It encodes CASSHHGASTNQPQHF.

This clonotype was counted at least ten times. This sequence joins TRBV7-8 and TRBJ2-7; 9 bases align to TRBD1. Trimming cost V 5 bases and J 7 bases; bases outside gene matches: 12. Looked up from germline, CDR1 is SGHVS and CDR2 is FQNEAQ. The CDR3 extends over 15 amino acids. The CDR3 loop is CASSPSGTGLREQYF. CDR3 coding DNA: TGTGCCAGCAGCCCCTCCGGGACAGGGTTGCGTGAGCAGTACTTC.

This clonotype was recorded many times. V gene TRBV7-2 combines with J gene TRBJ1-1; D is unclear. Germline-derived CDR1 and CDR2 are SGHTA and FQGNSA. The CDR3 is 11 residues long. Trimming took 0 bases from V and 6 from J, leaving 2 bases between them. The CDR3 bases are TGTGCCAGCAGCTTAGCGCCTGAAGCTTTCTTT. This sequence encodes CASSLAPEAFF.

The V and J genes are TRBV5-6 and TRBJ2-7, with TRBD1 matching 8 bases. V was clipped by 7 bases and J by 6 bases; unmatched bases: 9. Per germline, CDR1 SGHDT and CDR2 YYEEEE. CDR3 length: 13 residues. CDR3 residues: CASSGTGLSEQYF. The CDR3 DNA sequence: TGTGCCAGCTCCGGGACAGGCCTTAGCGAGCAGTACTTC.

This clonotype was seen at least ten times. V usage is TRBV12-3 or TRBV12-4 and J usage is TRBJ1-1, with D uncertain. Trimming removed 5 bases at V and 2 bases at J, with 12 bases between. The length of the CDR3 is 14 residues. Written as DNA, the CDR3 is TGTGCCAGCAGTCTAACGACTACTAACACTGAAGCTTTCTTT. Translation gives CASSLTTTNTEAFF.

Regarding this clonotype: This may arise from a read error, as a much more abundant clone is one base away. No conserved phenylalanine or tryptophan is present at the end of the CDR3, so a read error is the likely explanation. The CDR3: CASSPKIRSQYL. CDR3 DNA: TGTGCCAGCAGCCCAAAAATCAGGAGCCAGTACCTC. This chain links TRBV11-2 with TRBJ2-5; D unresolved. Germline CDR1 is SGHAT and CDR2 is FQNNGV. The CDR3 runs 12 residues. Trimming shortened V by 5 bases and J by 10 bases, and 14 bases separated the two germline ends.

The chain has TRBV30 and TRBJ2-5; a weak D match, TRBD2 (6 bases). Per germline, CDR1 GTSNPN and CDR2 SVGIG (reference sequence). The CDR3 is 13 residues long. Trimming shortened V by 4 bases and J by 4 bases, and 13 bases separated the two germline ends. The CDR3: CAWTRAGTETQYF. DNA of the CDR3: TGTGCCTGGACGAGGGCGGGGACAGAGACCCAGTACTTC. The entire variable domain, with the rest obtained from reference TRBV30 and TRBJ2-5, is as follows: SQTIHQWPATLVQPVGSPLSLECTVEGTSNPNLYWYRQAAGRGLQLLFYSVGIGQISSEVPQNLSASRPQDRQFILSSKKLLLSDSGFYLCAWTRAGTETQYFGPGTRLLVL.